A selection of T cell receptor beta chains follows, all from one sample in a study of chemoradiotherapy in HPV16-positive cancers. The method was immunoSEQ multiplex PCR; TCRdb's version includes in-frame clones alone and lacks a portion of them. The sample has about 7,000 clones, roughly 85% seen once. Sample acquisition took place from a patient who underwent chemoradiotherapy. These receptors came from a human donor with HPV-associated anogenital cancer. The CDR3 runs from the conserved cysteine through the conserved F or W. The D gene is left open where the match is weak. Size tells how often a clone was seen (once, few, many) or the class of an expanded clone, and some rows leave it out.

>.|TRBV28|.|TRBJ1-4
TGTGCCAGCAGTTCCCCGGGACAAGGGGAAAAACTGTTTTTT
CASSSPGQGEKLFF
>once|TRBV4-1|.|TRBJ2-7
TGCGCCAGCAGCTCACCGGGACGCACTGGCTACGAGCAGTACTTC
CASSSPGRTGYEQYF
>few|TRBV28|TRBD1|TRBJ2-7
TGTGCCAGCAGTTCCCGGGACAGGGGTGCGCAGTACTTC
CASSSRDRGAQYF
>.|TRBV7-9|.|TRBJ1-1
TGTGCCAGCAGCCCCAGGACGGAAAACACTGAAGCTTTCTTT
CASSPRTENTEAFF
>.|TRBV10-3|.|TRBJ1-6
TGTGCCATCAGCCAGGGTATGAATTCACCCCTCCACTTT
CAISQGMNSPLHF
>.|TRBV10-2|TRBD1|TRBJ1-6
TGCGCCAGCAGTGAGGGGTTGGGACAGGGGAATTCACCCCTCCACTTT
CASSEGLGQGNSPLHF
>.|TRBV5-1|.|TRBJ2-7
TGCGCCAGCAGCTTGGGGCGTTACGAGCAGTACTTC
CASSLGRYEQYF
>.|TRBV9|TRBD2|TRBJ2-1
TGTGCCAGCAGCGTAGTAGGTAGCGGGGGTGAGCAGTTCTTC
CASSVVGSGGEQFF
>.|TRBV10-3|.|TRBJ1-1
TGTGCCATCAGTGAGTCGGGGGGACTATTACTCACTGAAGCTTTCTTT
CAISESGGLLLTEAFF
>few|TRBV30|.|TRBJ1-2
TGTGCCTGGAGTGTAGATGGAGGGGTTAACTATGGCTACACCTTC
CAWSVDGGVNYGYTF
>.|TRBV7-7|.|TRBJ1-5
TGTGCTAGCAGCTTGGGAGTTAATCAGCCCCAGCATTTT
CASSLGVNQPQHF
>few|TRBV7-9|TRBD2|TRBJ2-7
TGTGCCAGCAGCTTCACTAGCGGCTACGAGCAGTACTTC
CASSFTSGYEQYF
>.|TRBV6-5|.|TRBJ1-4
TGTGCCAGCAGTTACATTGGGGAGGGGGAAAAACTGTTTTTT
CASSYIGEGEKLFF
>.|TRBV9|.|TRBJ1-3
TGTGCCAGCAGCACCCATTCGGTTGCAAGCTCTGGAAACACCATATATTTT
CASSTHSVASSGNTIYF
>once|TRBV28|.|TRBJ2-6
TGTGCCAGCAGTGCGGGACTCTCTGGGGCCAACGTCCTGACTTTC
CASSAGLSGANVLTF
>.|TRBV6-5|.|TRBJ2-6
TGTGCCAGCAGTTACGGGGGCTCTGGGGCCAACGTCCTGACTTTC
CASSYGGSGANVLTF
>.|TRBV28|TRBD2|TRBJ2-7
TGTGCCAGCAGTACCACTTGGGAGGGTAGCGGGACTTACGAGCAGTACTTC
CASSTTWEGSGTYEQYF
>few|TRBV7-9|.|TRBJ1-1
TGTGCCAGCAGCTCGTCTGGCGTGAACACTGAAGCTTTCTTT
CASSSSGVNTEAFF
>.|TRBV30|.|TRBJ1-6
TGTGCCTGGAGGAAGGCCAGGGCTATCAATAATTCACCCCTCCACTTT
CAWRKARAINNSPLHF
>.|TRBV28|TRBD1|TRBJ2-7
TGTGCCAGCAGTTCGCCAGGGGGCTCGAGGGAGCAGTACTTC
CASSSPGGSREQYF
>few|TRBV4-2|.|TRBJ2-2
TGTGCCAGCAGCGCCCTAGGGGGGAACACCGGGGAGCTGTTTTTT
CASSALGGNTGELFF
>.|TRBV10-1|.|TRBJ2-7
TGCGCCAGCAGTGAGCAGGGCACCTACGAGCAGTACTTC
CASSEQGTYEQYF
>.|TRBV28|.|TRBJ1-3
TGTGCCAGCAGATTTACAGGGAGCTCTGGAAACACCATATATTTT
CASRFTGSSGNTIYF
>once|TRBV28|.|TRBJ2-6
TGTGCCAGCAGCTACATTTCCTCCGGTGGGGCCAACGTCCTGACTTTC
CASSYISSGGANVLTF
>.|TRBV7-3|TRBD1|TRBJ2-7
TGTGCCAGCAGCTTAAACCCTCCTAGACAGGGATTCAGTGGCTACGAGCAGTACTTC
CASSLNPPRQGFSGYEQYF
>.|TRBV19|TRBD2|TRBJ2-3
TGTGCCAGTAGTATGGCGGGGGGTAGGGGGTTCACAGATACGCAGTATTTT
CASSMAGGRGFTDTQYF
>.|TRBV30|TRBD1|TRBJ2-7
TGTGCCTGGAGTTATGGAAAGGGGGCCGAGCAGTACTTC
CAWSYGKGAEQYF
>.|TRBV12-5|TRBD2|TRBJ2-7
TGTGCTAGTGGTTCCACGGGACTAGCTGGAGTGGGACTACTCGAGCAGTACTTC
CASGSTGLAGVGLLEQYF
>.|TRBV7-8|TRBD2|TRBJ2-7
TGTGCCAGCAGCTTTATGACTAGCGGGGGGGCGTACGAGCAGTACTTC
CASSFMTSGGAYEQYF
>.|TRBV5-4|.|TRBJ2-3
TGTGCCAGCAGCCCTGGACAAAGCACAGATACGCAGTATTTT
CASSPGQSTDTQYF
>.|TRBV19|TRBD2|TRBJ2-1
TGTGCCAGTAGGGAGCGGGAGCTAGCTTACAATGAGCAGTTCTTC
CASRERELAYNEQFF
>.|TRBV19|.|TRBJ2-6
TGTGCCAGTAGTCGGACGGGCAGCTCTGGGGCCAACGTCCTGACTTTC
CASSRTGSSGANVLTF
>.|TRBV5-4|.|TRBJ2-7
TGTGCCAGCAGCGTCACAGGGACCTACGAGCAGTACTTC
CASSVTGTYEQYF
>.|TRBV5-5|.|TRBJ1-1
TGTGCCAGCAGCTTGTGGCTGAACACTGAAGCTTTCTTT
CASSLWLNTEAFF
>.|TRBV13|.|TRBJ1-1
TGTGCCAGCATAAAGCGGGGAAGGTACACTGAAGCTTTCTTT
CASIKRGRYTEAFF
>few|TRBV6-1|.|TRBJ2-7
TGTGCCAGCAGTGAACGTGATAGCGCGTCCTACGAGCAGTACTTC
CASSERDSASYEQYF
>few|TRBV9|.|TRBJ2-7
TGTGCCAGCAGCGTGGGATCGGGGTCCTACGAGCAGTACTTC
CASSVGSGSYEQYF
>few|TRBV28|.|TRBJ1-2
TGTGCCAGCAGTTTACAGGGGCCCGGCTTCGGCTACACCTTC
CASSLQGPGFGYTF
>.|TRBV6-1|.|TRBJ2-4
TGTGCCAGCAGTGTAATATTAAGGGAAGCCGAGTACTTC
CASSVILREAEYF
>once|TRBV7-2|TRBD1|TRBJ1-5
TGTGCCAGCAGCTGGACAGGGGCGGGTCAGCCCCAGCATTTT
CASSWTGAGQPQHF
>few|TRBV7-2|.|TRBJ1-2
TGTGCCAGCAGCTTACACAGAGCTAACTATGGCTACACCTTC
CASSLHRANYGYTF
>once|TRBV30|.|TRBJ1-6
TGTGCCGGGAGAAGAGGGGCCTATAATTCACCCCTCCACTTT
CAGRRGAYNSPLHF
>.|TRBV10-3|.|TRBJ1-5
TGTGCCATCGGGCGACAGCCAAATCAGCCCCAGCATTTT
CAIGRQPNQPQHF
>.|TRBV7-8|.|TRBJ2-5
TGTGCCAGCAGCTTAGCCCCGGGGACGGGGCAAGAGACCCAGTACTTC
CASSLAPGTGQETQYF
>.|TRBV10-2|.|TRBJ1-5
TGCGCCAGCAGTGAGGACGATAGCAATCAGCCCCAGCATTTT
CASSEDDSNQPQHF
>.|TRBV28|.|TRBJ1-1
TGTGCCAGCCAGGACAGGAACACTGAAGCTTTCTTT
CASQDRNTEAFF
>once|TRBV9|.|TRBJ2-2
TGTGCCAGCAGAGTCCGATCGAACACCGGGGAGCTGTTTTTT
CASRVRSNTGELFF